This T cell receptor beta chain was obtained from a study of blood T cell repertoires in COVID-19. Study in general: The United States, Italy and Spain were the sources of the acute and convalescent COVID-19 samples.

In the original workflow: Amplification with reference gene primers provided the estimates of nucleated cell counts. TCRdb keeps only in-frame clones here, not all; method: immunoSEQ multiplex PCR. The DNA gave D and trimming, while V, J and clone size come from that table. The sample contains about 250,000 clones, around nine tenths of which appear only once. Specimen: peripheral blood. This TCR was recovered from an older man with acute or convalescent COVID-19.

CDR3 sequence (DNA): TGTGCCAGCTCACCCCGCGGAGGGGAAGGTGAAAAACTGTTTTTT. It specifies CASSPRGGEGEKLFF. This chain uses TRBV18 with TRBJ1-4, with D possibly matching TRBD1 (5 bases). CDR3 length: 15 amino acids. The V and J ends lost 3 bases and 7 bases respectively, with 15 bases between them. Germline V CDR1 and CDR2: KGHSH, LQKENI.